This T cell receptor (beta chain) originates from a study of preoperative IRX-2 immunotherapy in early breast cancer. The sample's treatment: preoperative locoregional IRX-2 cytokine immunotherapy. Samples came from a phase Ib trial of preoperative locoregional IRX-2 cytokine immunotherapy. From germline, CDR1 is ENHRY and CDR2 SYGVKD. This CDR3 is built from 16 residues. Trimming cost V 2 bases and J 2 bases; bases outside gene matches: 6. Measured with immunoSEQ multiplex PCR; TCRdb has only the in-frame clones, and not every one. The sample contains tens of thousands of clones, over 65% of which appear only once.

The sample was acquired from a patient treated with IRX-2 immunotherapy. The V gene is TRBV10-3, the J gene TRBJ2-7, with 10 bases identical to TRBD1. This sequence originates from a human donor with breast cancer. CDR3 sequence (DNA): TGTGCCATCAGTGAGGGTCCCGGGACAGGGGCCTACGAGCAGTACTTC. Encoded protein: CAISEGPGTGAYEQYF.